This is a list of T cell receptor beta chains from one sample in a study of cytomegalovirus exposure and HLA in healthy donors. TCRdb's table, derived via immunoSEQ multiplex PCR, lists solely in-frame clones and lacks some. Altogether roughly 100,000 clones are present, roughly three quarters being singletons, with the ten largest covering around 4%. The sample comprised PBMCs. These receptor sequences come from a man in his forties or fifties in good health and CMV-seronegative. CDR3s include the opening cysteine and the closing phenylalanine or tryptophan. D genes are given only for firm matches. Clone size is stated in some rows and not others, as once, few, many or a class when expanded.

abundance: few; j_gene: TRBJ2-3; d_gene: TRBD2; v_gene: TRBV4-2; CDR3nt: TGTGCCAGCAGCCAAGATCTCGTCCGGGGGGAGTTAGGAACGCAGTATTTT; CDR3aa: CASSQDLVRGELGTQYF
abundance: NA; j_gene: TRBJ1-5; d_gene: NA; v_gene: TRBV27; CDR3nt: TGTGCCAGCAGTTTAAGGGGAGGTAGTAGCAATCAGCCCCAGCATTTT; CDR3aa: CASSLRGGSSNQPQHF
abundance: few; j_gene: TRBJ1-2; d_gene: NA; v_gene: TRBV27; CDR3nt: TGTGCCAGCAGGCAGGGCCCCTATGGCTACACCTTC; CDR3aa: CASRQGPYGYTF
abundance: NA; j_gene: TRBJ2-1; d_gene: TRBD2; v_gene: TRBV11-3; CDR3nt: TGTGCCAGCAGCTTAGAGACTAGCGGGAACAATGAGCAGTTCTTC; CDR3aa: CASSLETSGNNEQFF
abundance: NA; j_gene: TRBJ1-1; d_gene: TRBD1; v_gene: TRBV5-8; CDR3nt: TGTGCCAGCAGTCCTCTACAGGGGATTGAAGCTTTCTTT; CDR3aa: CASSPLQGIEAFF
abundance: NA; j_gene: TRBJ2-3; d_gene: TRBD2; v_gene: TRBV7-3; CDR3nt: TGTGCCAGCAGCTCGCGGGGGGGCCCGGGGGATACGCAGTATTTT; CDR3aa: CASSSRGGPGDTQYF
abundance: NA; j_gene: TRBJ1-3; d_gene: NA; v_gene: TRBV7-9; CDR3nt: TGTGCCAGCAGCTTCTTCGGAAACACCATATATTTT; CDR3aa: CASSFFGNTIYF
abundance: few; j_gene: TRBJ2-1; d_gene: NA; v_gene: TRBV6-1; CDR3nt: TGTGCCAGCAGTGAAGACCCAGGCTACAATGAGCAGTTCTTC; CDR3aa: CASSEDPGYNEQFF
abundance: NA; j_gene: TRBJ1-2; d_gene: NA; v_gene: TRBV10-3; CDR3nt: TGTGCCATCAGTGAGGTCATCGGGGACTACACCTTC; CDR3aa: CAISEVIGDYTF
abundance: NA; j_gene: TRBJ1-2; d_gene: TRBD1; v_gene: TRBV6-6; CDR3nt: TGTGCCAGCAGTTACGGGGACAGGGACTATGGCTACACCTTC; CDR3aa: CASSYGDRDYGYTF
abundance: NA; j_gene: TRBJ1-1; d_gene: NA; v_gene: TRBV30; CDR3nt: TGTGCCTGGTCTATTCAGAACACTGAAGCTTTCTTT; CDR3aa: CAWSIQNTEAFF
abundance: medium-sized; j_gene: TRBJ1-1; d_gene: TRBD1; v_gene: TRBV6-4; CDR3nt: TGTGCCAGCAGTGAGGGACAGGGATTAGCTTTCTTT; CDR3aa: CASSEGQGLAFF
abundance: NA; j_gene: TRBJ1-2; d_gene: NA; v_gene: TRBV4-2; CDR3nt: TGTGCCAGCAGCCAAGTTAGTACTATAAACTATGGCTACACCTTC; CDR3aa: CASSQVSTINYGYTF
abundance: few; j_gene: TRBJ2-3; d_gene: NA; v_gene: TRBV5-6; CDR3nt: TGTGCCAGCGCACCGACTTCGGTTCCAGATACGCAGTATTTT; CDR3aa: CASAPTSVPDTQYF
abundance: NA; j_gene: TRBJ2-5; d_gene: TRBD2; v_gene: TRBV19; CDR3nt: TGTGCCAGTAGAGCTAGCGGAACCCAAGAGACCCAGTACTTC; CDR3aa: CASRASGTQETQYF
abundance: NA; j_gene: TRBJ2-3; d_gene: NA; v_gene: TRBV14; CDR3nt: TGTGCCAGCAGCCCCCGTTTCCGAGACACCCCAACGCAGTATTTT; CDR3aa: CASSPRFRDTPTQYF
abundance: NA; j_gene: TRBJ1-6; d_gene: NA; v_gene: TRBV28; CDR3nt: TGTGCCAGCAGTTTAAGGGGGGGCGGAAATTCACCCCTCCACTTT; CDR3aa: CASSLRGGGNSPLHF
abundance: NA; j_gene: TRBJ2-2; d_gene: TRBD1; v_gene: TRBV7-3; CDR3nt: TGTGCCAGCAGCCCGACAGGGGGCGCGGGTACCGGGGAGCTGTTTTTT; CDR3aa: CASSPTGGAGTGELFF
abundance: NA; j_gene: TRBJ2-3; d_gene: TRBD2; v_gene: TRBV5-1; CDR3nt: TGCGCCAGCAGCCATGGGACTAGCGGGGGCGTCGCAGATACGCAGTATTTT; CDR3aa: CASSHGTSGGVADTQYF
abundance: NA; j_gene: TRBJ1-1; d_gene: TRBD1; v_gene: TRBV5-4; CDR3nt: TGTGCCAGCAGCCACCGGGACAGGGACTTCACTGAAGCTTTCTTT; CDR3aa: CASSHRDRDFTEAFF
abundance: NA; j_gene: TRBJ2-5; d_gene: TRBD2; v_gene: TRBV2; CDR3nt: TGTGCCAGCAGGACTAGCGGGGGGCGCCAAGAGACCCAGTACTTC; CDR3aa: CASRTSGGRQETQYF
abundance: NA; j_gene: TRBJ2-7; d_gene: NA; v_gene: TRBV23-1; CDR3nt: TGCGCCAGCAGTCAATCGCGGGGATTAAGGTACGAGCAGTACTTC; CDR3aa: CASSQSRGLRYEQYF
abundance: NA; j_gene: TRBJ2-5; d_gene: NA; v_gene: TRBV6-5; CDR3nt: TGTGCCAGCAGTTACGGGGCGGGGGCAGAGACCCAGTACTTC; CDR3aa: CASSYGAGAETQYF
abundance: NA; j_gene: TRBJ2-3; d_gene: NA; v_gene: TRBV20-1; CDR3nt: TGCAGTGCTAGTCCAGAAGATACGCAGTATTTT; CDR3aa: CSASPEDTQYF
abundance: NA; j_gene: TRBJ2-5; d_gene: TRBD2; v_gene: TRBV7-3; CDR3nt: TGTGCCAGCAGCTTAACGAGGAGCGGGGGGGCGGGTGAGACCCAGTACTTC; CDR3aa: CASSLTRSGGAGETQYF
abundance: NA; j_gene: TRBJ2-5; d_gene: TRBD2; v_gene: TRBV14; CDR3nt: TGTGCCAGCAGCCGGGACTACCCTCAAGAGACCCAGTACTTC; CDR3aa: CASSRDYPQETQYF
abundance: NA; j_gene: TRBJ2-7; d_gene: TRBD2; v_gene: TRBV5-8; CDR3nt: TGTGCCAGCAGCTGGGGACTAGCGCGGGAGCAGTACTTC; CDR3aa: CASSWGLAREQYF
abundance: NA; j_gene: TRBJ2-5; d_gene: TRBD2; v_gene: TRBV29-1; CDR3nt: TGCAGCGTTGAAAACTGGAGTAGCGGGGGCCGAGAGACCCAGTACTTC; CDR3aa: CSVENWSSGGRETQYF
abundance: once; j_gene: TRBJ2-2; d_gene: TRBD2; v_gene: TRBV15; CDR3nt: TGTGCCACCAGCAGAGGGGGGTTTGCGGGGGATGCCGGGGAGCTGTTTTTT; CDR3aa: CATSRGGFAGDAGELFF
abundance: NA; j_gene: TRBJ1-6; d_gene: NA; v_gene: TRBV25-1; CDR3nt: TGTGCCAGCAGTGAATACGCAGGGACTTCACCCCTCCATTTT; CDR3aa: CASSEYAGTSPLHF
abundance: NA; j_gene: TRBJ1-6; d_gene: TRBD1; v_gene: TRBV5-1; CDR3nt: TGCGCCAGCAGTGAGGGGACAGCGAGTAATTCACCCCTCCACTTT; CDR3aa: CASSEGTASNSPLHF
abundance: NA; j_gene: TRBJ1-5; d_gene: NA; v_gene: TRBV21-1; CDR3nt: TGTGCCAGCAGTCAAGACATGACACCCTTGTGGCAGCCCCAGCATTTT; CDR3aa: CASSQDMTPLWQPQHF
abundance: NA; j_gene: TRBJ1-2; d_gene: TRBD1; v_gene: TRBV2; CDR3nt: TGTGCCAGCAGAGTGGACAGGAACTATGGCTACACCTTC; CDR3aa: CASRVDRNYGYTF
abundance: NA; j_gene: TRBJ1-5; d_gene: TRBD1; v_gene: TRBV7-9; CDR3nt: TGTGCCAGCAGCCCTTCCGGGACAGACAATCAGCCCCAGCATTTT; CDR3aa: CASSPSGTDNQPQHF
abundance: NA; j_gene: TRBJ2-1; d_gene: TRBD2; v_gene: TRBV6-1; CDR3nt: TGTGCCAGCAGTTTAGCGGGGATCCTATACAATGAGCAGTTCTTC; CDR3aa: CASSLAGILYNEQFF
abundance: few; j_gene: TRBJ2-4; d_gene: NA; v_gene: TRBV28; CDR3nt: TGTGCCAGCAGTCTATACAGTGACATTCAGTACTTC; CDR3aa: CASSLYSDIQYF
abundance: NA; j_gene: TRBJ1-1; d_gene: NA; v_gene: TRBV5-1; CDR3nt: TGCGCCAGCAGCTGGGGGGGGTCGAACACTGAAGCTTTCTTT; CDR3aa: CASSWGGSNTEAFF
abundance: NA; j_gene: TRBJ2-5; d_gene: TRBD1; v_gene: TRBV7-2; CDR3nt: TGTGCCAGCAGCATAGGACAGGGACAAGAGACCCAGTACTTC; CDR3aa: CASSIGQGQETQYF
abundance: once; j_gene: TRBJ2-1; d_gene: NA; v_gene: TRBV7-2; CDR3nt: TGTGCCAGCAGCCCAGCAGGGAATGAGCAGTTCTTC; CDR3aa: CASSPAGNEQFF
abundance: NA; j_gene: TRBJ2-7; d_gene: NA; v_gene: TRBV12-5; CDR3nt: TGTGCTAGTGGTTCCCGCCCCAGGGCCTACGAGCAGTACTTC; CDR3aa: CASGSRPRAYEQYF
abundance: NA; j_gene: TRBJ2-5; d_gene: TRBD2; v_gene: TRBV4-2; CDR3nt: TGTGCCAGCAGCCAAGACTTTAGCGGGGGGGCCGGAGAGACCCAGTACTTC; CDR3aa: CASSQDFSGGAGETQYF
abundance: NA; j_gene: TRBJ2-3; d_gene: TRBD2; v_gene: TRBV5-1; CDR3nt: TGCGCCAGCAGCTCTAGCGGGGGGGGCGAGAGGGATACGCAGTATTTT; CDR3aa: CASSSSGGGERDTQYF
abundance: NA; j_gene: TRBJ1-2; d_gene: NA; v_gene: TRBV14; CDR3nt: TGTGCCAGCAGCCGATACACAGACCTAACCTTC; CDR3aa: CASSRYTDLTF
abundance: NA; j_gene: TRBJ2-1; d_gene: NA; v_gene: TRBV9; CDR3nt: TGTGCCAGCAGCGTAGCAGGTGGGGGCGCCAGCTCCTACAATGAGCAGTTCTTC; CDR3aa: CASSVAGGGASSYNEQFF
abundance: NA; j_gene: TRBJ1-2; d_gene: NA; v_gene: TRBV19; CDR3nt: TGTGCCAGTAACAACAACAGGGATTCTGGCTACACCTTC; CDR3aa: CASNNNRDSGYTF
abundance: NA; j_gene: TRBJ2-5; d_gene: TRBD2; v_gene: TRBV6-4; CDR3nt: TGTGCCAGCAGTGATTTAGGACTAGCGGGGGACCTCGGGGAGACCCAGTACTTC; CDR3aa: CASSDLGLAGDLGETQYF
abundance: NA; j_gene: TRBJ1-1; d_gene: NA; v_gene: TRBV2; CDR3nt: TGTGCCAGCAGTGAAGGGGGGGGGCAAGAAGCTTTCTTT; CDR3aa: CASSEGGGQEAFF
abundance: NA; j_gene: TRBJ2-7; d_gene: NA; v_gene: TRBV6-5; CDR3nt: TGTGCCAGCAGTATCAGGGGAACCCTTTACGAGCAGTACTTC; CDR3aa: CASSIRGTLYEQYF
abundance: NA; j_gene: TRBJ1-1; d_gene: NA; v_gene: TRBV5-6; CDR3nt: TGTGCCAGCAGCTTGGTGGATGCGGCCGGACTAACGGACACTGAAGCTTTCTTT; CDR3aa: CASSLVDAAGLTDTEAFF
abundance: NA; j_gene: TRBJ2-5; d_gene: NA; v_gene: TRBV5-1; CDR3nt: TGCGCCAGCAGCATAACAGGGATCCAAGAGACCCAGTACTTC; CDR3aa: CASSITGIQETQYF
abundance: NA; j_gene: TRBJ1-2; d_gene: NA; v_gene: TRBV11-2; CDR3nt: TGTGCCAGCAGCCTACGCGGGGCTACGGCTTCCTATGGCTACACCTTC; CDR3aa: CASSLRGATASYGYTF
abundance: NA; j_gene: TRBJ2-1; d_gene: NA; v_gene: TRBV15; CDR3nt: TGTGCCACCAGCAGAGATTATAGTGCCGATGAGCAGTTCTTC; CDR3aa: CATSRDYSADEQFF
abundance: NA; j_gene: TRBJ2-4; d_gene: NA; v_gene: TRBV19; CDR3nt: TGTGCCAGTAGTATCTTGACTAACCTAGCCAAAAACATTCAGTACTTC; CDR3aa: CASSILTNLAKNIQYF
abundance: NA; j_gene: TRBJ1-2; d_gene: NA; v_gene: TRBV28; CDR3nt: TGTGCCAGCAGTTTATACCAGGGTAACTATGGCTACACCTTC; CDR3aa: CASSLYQGNYGYTF
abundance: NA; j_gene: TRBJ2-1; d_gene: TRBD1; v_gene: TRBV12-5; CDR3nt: TGTGCTAGTGGTTTGACCGCAGGGGGCGAGGGTTATGAGCAGTTCTTC; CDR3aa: CASGLTAGGEGYEQFF
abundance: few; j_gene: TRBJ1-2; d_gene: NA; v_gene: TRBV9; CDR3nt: TGTGCCAGCAGCGACAGTGAAGTAGGCTATGGCTACACCTTC; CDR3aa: CASSDSEVGYGYTF
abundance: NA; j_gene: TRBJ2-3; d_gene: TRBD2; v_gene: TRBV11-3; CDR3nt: TGTGCCAGCAGCCTCGGGGCTAGCGGTGGGTACACAGATACGCAGTATTTT; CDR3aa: CASSLGASGGYTDTQYF
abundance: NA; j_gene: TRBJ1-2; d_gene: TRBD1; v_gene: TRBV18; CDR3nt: TGTGCCAGCTCACCCCAAGAGGGACAGGGAGATGGCTACACCTTC; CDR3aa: CASSPQEGQGDGYTF
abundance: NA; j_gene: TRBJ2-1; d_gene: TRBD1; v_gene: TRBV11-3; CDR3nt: TGTGCCAGCAGTCGCCTGGGGACAGGTTACAATGAACAGTTCTTC; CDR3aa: CASSRLGTGYNEQFF